The source of this TCR beta chain is a study of cytomegalovirus exposure and HLA in healthy donors. Study context: Earlier sequencing of approximately 200 million T cells yielded 120 million or so unique TCR beta sequences.

The primer mix had 60 Vbeta and 13 Jbeta primers. Clones were sequenced by immunoSEQ multiplex PCR, and TCRdb holds only the in-frame ones, with some missing. The sample lists over 150,000 clones, over 70% occurring once. The germline CDR1 and CDR2 sequences are LGHNA and YNFKEQ. V lost 1 base to trimming and J lost 3 bases, with 10 bases between them. The CDR3 spans 14 residues. The origin of this receptor is a woman aged 30 to 39 in good health and CMV-seropositive. Sequencing was done on a sample of PBMCs. The rearrangement links TRBV4-2 to TRBJ2-7; D possibly corresponds to TRBD2 (5 bases). CDR3 region: CASSQGPRDYEQYF. The CDR3 DNA reads TGTGCCAGCAGCCAAGGGCCCCGGGACTACGAGCAGTACTTC.